Included here is one T cell receptor beta chain sequence, with context. Its antigen is as yet unknown. This record comes from a study of T-cell memory formation after mild COVID-19. Background on the study: The study found TCR clusters largely donor specific. Regarding the study as a whole: Contracting CD4+ clones were located mainly in CM and EM, and CD8+ clones in EMRA.

Sample barcodes and UMIs were carried by the TCR alpha and TCR beta cDNA libraries that 5'RACE generated with constant-segment primers. TCRdb itself ran the 5' RACE reads through MiXCR, one entry per CDR3 protein. The sample consists of about 110,000 distinct CDR3 sequences, about 18% of them appearing once. The receptor was derived from an adult woman who had mild COVID-19 (a few samples of this study predate the infection). Cell type and time point are not known. The sample taken for sequencing was PBMCs or a T cell subset sorted from them (not recorded which).

In DNA, the CDR3 is TGTGCCAGCAGTCCCTCTATTACTCTCTATTACGAGCAGTACTTC. It specifies CASSPSITLYYEQYF. The chain combines TRBV27 with TRBJ2-7; D is undetermined. V was trimmed by 5 bases and J by 4 bases, leaving 18 bases between them. The CDR3 is 15 amino acids. Germline V CDR1 and CDR2: MNHEY, SMNVEV (reference sequence).